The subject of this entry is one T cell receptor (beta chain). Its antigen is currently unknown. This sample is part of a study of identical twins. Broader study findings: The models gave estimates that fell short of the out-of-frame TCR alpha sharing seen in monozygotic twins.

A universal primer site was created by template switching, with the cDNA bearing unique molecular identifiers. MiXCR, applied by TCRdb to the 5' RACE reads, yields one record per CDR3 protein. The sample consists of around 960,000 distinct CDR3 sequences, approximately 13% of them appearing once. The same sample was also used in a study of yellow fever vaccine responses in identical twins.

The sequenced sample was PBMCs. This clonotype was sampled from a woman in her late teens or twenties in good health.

CDR3 DNA: TGCGCCAGCAGCTTGGTCCATTCGCTGGGCACCGGGGAGCTGTTTTTT. Its translation is CASSLVHSLGTGELFF. This chain uses TRBV5-1 with TRBJ2-2; no definite D call. Germline V CDR1 and CDR2: SGHRS, YFSETQ. V gave up 0 bases and J gave up 4 bases, with 13 bases separating them. The CDR3 is 16 amino acids.